This entry describes one T cell receptor beta chain. Trimming took 1 base from V and 2 from J; bases not matched to a gene: 5. CDR3 length: 16 amino acids. CDR1 and CDR2 (germline): SGHNT, YENEEA. The data were produced by immunoSEQ multiplex PCR, yet TCRdb's version contains in-frame clones alone and is incomplete. The data contain roughly 17,000 clones, more than 85% of them singletons. This specimen comes from a study of blood T cell repertoires in COVID-19. This TCR came from a human donor in a cohort sampled during active COVID-19. The chain carries TRBV11-3 and TRBJ2-1, with 7 bases lining up with TRBD2. Sample: peripheral blood. In DNA form, the CDR3 reads TGTGCCAGCAGCTTAGGGCGGGGGAGCACCTACAATGAGCAGTTCTTC. Encoded protein: CASSLGRGSTYNEQFF.